Below, 22 T cell receptor beta chains from the same sample are listed, as sequenced in a study of response to subunit inactivated influenza vaccine. A single record per CDR3 protein comes from TCRdb applying MiXCR to the RT-PCR reads. The sample includes 500,000 or so distinct CDR3 sequences, 11% of them seen just once. This specimen was PBMCs from blood, taken 40 to 50 days after vaccination. The origin of the receptors is a man aged 45 to 65 who received an inactivated influenza vaccine.

This clonotype was recorded many times. V gene TRBV7-8 combines with J gene TRBJ1-1; D unclear. CDR1 and CDR2 (germline): SGHVS, FQNEAQ. V dropped 2 bases and J dropped 6 bases, with 4 bases sitting between them. The CDR3 runs to 11 residues. CDR3 bases: TGTGCCAGCAGCTTAATGGCTGAAGCTTTCTTT. This codes for CASSLMAEAFF.

This clonotype was observed a handful of times. The rearrangement links TRBV7-8 to TRBJ2-5; tentative D call: TRBD2 (7 bases). V lost 8 bases, J lost 5 bases, and 15 bases lay in between. Per germline, CDR1 SGHVS and CDR2 FQNEAQ. This CDR3 region has 13 residues. The DNA of the CDR3 is TGTGCCAGCTCTAGGGGGGGGTCGGAGACCCAGTACTTC. Residues: CASSRGGSETQYF.

As DNA, the CDR3 is TGTGCCAGCACCGCTCCCCTCGGGACGCAGTATTTT. Protein: CASTAPLGTQYF. V gene TRBV28 combines with J gene TRBJ2-3; D gene uncertain. Between the trimmed V and J ends, which lost 7 bases and 9 bases, there was a span of 14 bases. Germline CDR1 reads MDHEN; CDR2 reads SYDVKM. The CDR3 contains 12 residues.

This clonotype appeared a few times. The rearrangement uses TRBV12-3 or TRBV12-4 and TRBJ1-1; D is perhaps TRBD1 (6 bases). This CDR3 is built from 13 residues. Trimming stripped 7 bases from V and 1 base from J, with 10 bases between. CDR3 protein: CASTKGGNTEAFF. The CDR3 DNA reads TGTGCCAGCACAAAAGGGGGGAACACTGAAGCTTTCTTT.

In its sample, this clonotype was seen many times. The chain has TRBV12-3 or TRBV12-4 and TRBJ1-5; 10 nucleotides align to TRBD1. Germline trimming cut 6 bases from V and 7 bases from J; bases unmatched to any gene: 6. The CDR3 consists of 14 residues. CDR3 DNA sequence: TGTGCCAGCAGCATGACAGGGGGCGTCCAGCCCCAGCATTTT. Amino acid sequence: CASSMTGGVQPQHF.

Many counts were recorded for this clonotype. This sequence joins TRBV12-3 or TRBV12-4 and TRBJ2-1, with no clear D. The length of the CDR3 is 14 residues. V lost 6 bases and J lost 0, with 9 bases in between. The DNA for the CDR3 is TGTGCCAGCAGAAGCGCCCTCTCCTACAATGAGCAGTTCTTC. Encoded protein: CASRSALSYNEQFF.

This clonotype occurred many times. The genes are TRBV12-3 or TRBV12-4 and TRBJ1-1; 7 nucleotides agree with TRBD1. After removal of 6 bases from V and 1 base from J, the junction contained 5 bases not matched to a gene. CDR3 size: 14 residues. The CDR3 sequence: CASSMTGTNTEAFF. CDR3 coding DNA: TGTGCCAGCAGCATGACAGGGACGAACACTGAAGCTTTCTTT.

This clonotype showed up just a few times. The J gene is TRBJ2-1, the V gene TRBV11-2; 12 bases map to TRBD2. Looked up from germline, CDR1 is SGHAT and CDR2 is FQNNGV. This CDR3 has 15 amino acids. With 6 bases clipped from V and 8 bases from J, the junction kept 8 bases outside the gene matches. CDR3 coding DNA: TGTGCCAGCAGACCCCTAGCGGGGGGGCGGCATGAGCAGTTCTTC. Translated, it gives CASRPLAGGRHEQFF.

This clonotype was observed a few times. This rearrangement joins TRBV7-9 to TRBJ2-1; D is perhaps TRBD2 (6 bases). CDR3 length equals 15 residues. The germline V and J ends were trimmed by 2 bases and 4 bases, with 12 bases remaining between them. Germline-derived CDR1 and CDR2 are SEHNR and FQNEAQ (reference sequence). CDR3 bases: TGTGCCAGCAGCTTATGGGACTTCCAGTACAATGAGCAGTTCTTC. Translated: CASSLWDFQYNEQFF.

A few counts support this clonotype. This sequence joins TRBV5-1 and TRBJ1-1; 9 positions agree with TRBD1. The germline CDR1 and CDR2 sequences are SGHRS and YFSETQ. This CDR3 is 14 amino acids long. Trimming took 2 bases from V and 6 from J; bases not matched to a gene: 5. In DNA form, the CDR3 reads TGCGCCAGCAGCTTTCCGGACAGGGGCCCTGAAGCTTTCTTT. Residues: CASSFPDRGPEAFF. Using reference TRBV5-1 and TRBJ1-1 for the parts outside the CDR3, the full variable domain is KAGVTQTPRYLIKTRGQQVTLSCSPISGHRSVSWYQQTPGQGLQFLFEYFSETQRNKGNFPGRFSGRQFSNSRSEMNVSTLELGDSALYLCASSFPDRGPEAFFGQGTRLTVV.

The chain has TRBV4-1 and TRBJ2-1; no clear D. This CDR3 has 16 amino acids. Germline V gene sequence: CDR1 MGHRA, CDR2 YSYEKL. The V end was cut by 1 base, the J end by 4 bases, with 14 bases between. In DNA, the CDR3 is TGCGCCAGCAGCCAAGGACCCTCTAGTGGGTACAATGAGCAGTTCTTC. The encoded protein is CASSQGPSSGYNEQFF.

This chain connects TRBV29-1 to TRBJ2-1; the D gene is possibly TRBD2 (7 bases). This CDR3 comprises 17 residues. Trimming removed 2 bases at V and 8 bases at J, with 25 bases between. Germline V gene data show CDR1 as SQVTM and CDR2 as ANQGSEA. The CDR3 sequence is CSVEFAAGASGLHEQFF. CDR3 coding DNA: TGCAGCGTTGAATTTGCGGCGGGGGCCAGCGGTCTTCATGAGCAGTTCTTC.

This chain joins TRBV9 and TRBJ2-1, with a tentative D call TRBD2 (5 bases). Trimming took 4 bases from V and 4 from J, leaving 15 bases between them. The CDR3 loop spans 15 amino acids. Germline values: CDR1 SGDLS, CDR2 YYNGEE. The chain's CDR3 is CASSPQGGSYNEQFF. In nucleotides, the CDR3 is TGTGCCAGCAGCCCCCAAGGCGGGTCTTACAATGAGCAGTTCTTC.

A few counts support this clonotype. The DNA for the CDR3 is TGTGCCATCAGTGATAGCCCGGGACAGGTGCCTACCGGGGAGCTGTTTTTT. Its protein is CAISDSPGQVPTGELFF. This rearrangement joins TRBV10-3 to TRBJ2-2, with 8 bases lining up with TRBD1. Germline V gene lookup returns CDR1 ENHRY and CDR2 SYGVKD. Unmatched junction bases numbered 11, after V lost 3 bases and J lost 5 bases. The CDR3 length is 17 residues.

This clonotype was recorded at least ten times. The gene calls are TRBV12-3 or TRBV12-4 and TRBJ2-7; D is perhaps TRBD1 or TRBD2 (5 bases each). V was cut by 6 bases and J by 9 bases, with 21 bases left in between. The CDR3 is made up of 14 amino acids. CDR3 coding DNA: TGTGCCAGCAGGCCCTCCGGGGCGACCTTTGGGCAGTACTTC. Translating it yields CASRPSGATFGQYF.

The chain couples TRBV20-1 to TRBJ2-2, with 7 bases identical to TRBD2. The J segment lost 0 bases and the V segment lost 6 bases, leaving 4 bases of the junction unmatched. The CDR3 is made up of 14 amino acids. Per the germline V gene, CDR1 is DFQATT and CDR2 is SNEGSKA (reference sequence). The CDR3 nucleotides read TGCAGTGCAACTAGCGCCGCGAACACCGGGGAGCTGTTTTTT. Residues: CSATSAANTGELFF.

Many counts were recorded for this clonotype. This rearrangement joins TRBV20-1 to TRBJ2-1, with a tentative D call TRBD2 (6 bases). Trimming took 3 bases from V and 1 from J, leaving 13 bases between them. Germline V gene lookup returns CDR1 DFQATT and CDR2 SNEGSKA (reference sequence). The CDR3 has 15 residues. DNA of the CDR3: TGCAGTGCTAGGGGGTGGGAGGCTTCCTACAATGAGCAGTTCTTC. It specifies CSARGWEASYNEQFF.

The genes are TRBV24-1 and TRBJ2-5, with 7 bases identical to TRBD1. Looked up from germline, CDR1 is KGHDR and CDR2 is SFDVKD. The CDR3 has 16 residues. V lost 1 base, J lost 5 bases, and 9 bases stayed unmatched. Here the CDR3 DNA reads TGTGCCACCAGTGATTTTGAATCAGGGGGATCGGAGACCCAGTACTTC. It codes for CATSDFESGGSETQYF.

This clonotype was observed at least ten times. The V and J genes are TRBV11-2 and TRBJ2-1; D gene uncertain. The CDR3 extends over 12 amino acids. In germline, CDR1 is SGHAT, CDR2 FQNNGV. V was clipped by 2 bases and J by 9 bases, with 8 bases between them. CDR3 in DNA: TGTGCCAGCAGCTTATCTATCGGTGAGCAGTTCTTC. Its protein is CASSLSIGEQFF.

This clonotype turned up a few times. The chain uses TRBV27 and TRBJ2-5; tentatively, D is TRBD1 (6 bases). V gave up 7 bases and J gave up 4 bases, with 16 bases separating them. Germline V gene sequence: CDR1 MNHEY, CDR2 SMNVEV (reference sequence). The CDR3 is 14 residues long. In DNA form, the CDR3 reads TGTGCCAGCACCCCCTTAGGGGGATCAGAGACCCAGTACTTC. Protein: CASTPLGGSETQYF.

This clonotype was counted between two and nine times. V is TRBV12-3 or TRBV12-4 and J is TRBJ1-1, with D tentatively TRBD1 (5 bases). The CDR3 covers 13 residues. V lost 8 bases, J lost 1 base, and 11 bases lay in between. CDR3: CASGPGPNTEAFF. Here the CDR3 DNA reads TGTGCCAGCGGGCCGGGACCGAACACTGAAGCTTTCTTT.

The chain has TRBV5-6 and TRBJ1-5, with D perhaps matching TRBD1 (5 bases). The CDR3 extends over 15 amino acids. CDR1 SGHDT and CDR2 YYEEEE come from the germline V gene. Trimming took off 1 base at V and 0 bases at J, with 8 bases between the two ends. The CDR3 reads CASSLSGISNQPQHF. Written as DNA, the CDR3 is TGTGCCAGCAGCTTGTCAGGGATTAGCAATCAGCCCCAGCATTTT.